This T cell receptor beta chain was identified during a study of T cell changes during pregnancy in multiple sclerosis. This CDR3 has 15 amino acids. V shed 2 bases and J shed 6 bases, with 18 bases lying between them. Germline lookup yields CDR1 SGHDT and CDR2 YYEEEE. TCRdb's table, derived via immunoSEQ multiplex PCR, lists solely in-frame clones and lacks some. The sample has about 20,000 clones; around 89% are singletons. The sequencing here drew on CD8+ T cells from peripheral blood mononuclear cells, taken in the third trimester of pregnancy. The TCR originated in a female donor in good health, enrolled as a control in a pregnancy study. The chain couples TRBV5-6 to TRBJ2-7; tentatively, D is TRBD2 (5 bases). The CDR3 nucleotides read TGTGCCAGCAGCTTCGGCCAGCGGCCCCTTGCCGAGCAGTACTTC. This translates into CASSFGQRPLAEQYF. Filled out from reference TRBV5-6 and TRBJ2-7, the complete variable domain reads DAGVTQSPTHLIKTRGQQVTLRCSPKSGHDTVSWYQQALGQGPQFIFQYYEEEERQRGNFPDRFSGHQFPNYSSELNVNALLLGDSALYLCASSFGQRPLAEQYFGPGTRLTVT.